The 20 T cell receptor beta chains below all came from one sample that was sequenced in a study of PD-L1 blockade in urothelial cancer. The sample's time point: pretreatment peripheral blood. Produced via immunoSEQ multiplex PCR; TCRdb's table is partial and in-frame only. The sample shows fewer than 80,000 clones, approximately 80% of them seen only once. This specimen was PBMCs, taken around atezolizumab (anti-PD-L1) treatment. The receptors originated from a man aged 65 to 79 with urothelial cancer.

J is TRBJ1-2 and V is TRBV5-6; D unclear. This CDR3 is 15 amino acids long. Deletions cut 2 bases from V and 5 bases from J, with 16 bases between. CDR1 and CDR2 from the germline V gene are SGHDT and YYEEEE. CDR3 nucleotides: TGTGCCAGCAGCTTCGCCCCTCACCAGGCTTATGGCTACACCTTC. It encodes CASSFAPHQAYGYTF.

The gene calls are TRBV7-8 and TRBJ2-1; D gene unclear. Trimming removed 1 base at V and 15 bases at J, with 10 bases between. The CDR3 contains 11 residues. Germline CDR1 SGHVS, CDR2 FQNEAQ. The CDR3 nucleotides read TGTGCCAGCAGCTTAGGATTAGTCCGGTTCTTC. Amino acid sequence: CASSLGLVRFF.

The V and J genes are TRBV2 and TRBJ2-4, with TRBD2 matching 8 bases. Trimming at V came to 2 bases and at J to 4 bases, leaving 1 base not matched to a gene. The CDR3 consists of 14 residues. The germline CDR1 and CDR2 sequences are SNHLY and FYNNEI. The chain's CDR3 is CASSETSGKNIQYF. CDR3 bases: TGTGCCAGCAGTGAAACTAGCGGTAAAAACATTCAGTACTTC. Filled out from reference TRBV2 and TRBJ2-4, the complete variable domain reads EPEVTQTPSHQVTQMGQEVILRCVPISNHLYFYWYRQILGQKVEFLVSFYNNEISEKSEIFDDQFSVERPDGSNFTLKIRSTKLEDSAMYFCASSETSGKNIQYFGAGTRLSVL.

The chain is built from TRBV28 and TRBJ2-2; tentative D call: TRBD2 (7 bases). Trimming cost V 4 bases and J 2 bases, with 20 bases left between them. In germline, CDR1 is MDHEN, CDR2 SYDVKM. The CDR3 loop spans 18 amino acids. The CDR3 here is CASSSRLNRGANTGELFF. CDR3 DNA: TGTGCCAGCAGTTCCCGACTTAATCGGGGGGCTAACACCGGGGAGCTGTTTTTT.

The chain uses TRBV28 and TRBJ1-2; D is unresolved. The germline CDR1 and CDR2 sequences are MDHEN and SYDVKM. Trimming removed 2 bases from V and 3 bases from J, with 13 bases in between. This CDR3 comprises 15 residues. This CDR3 reads CASSLVGQQYYGYTF. The CDR3 coding sequence is TGTGCCAGCAGTTTAGTGGGCCAACAGTACTATGGCTACACCTTC.

V usage is TRBV6-1 and J usage is TRBJ1-1; TRBD1 might be the D (6 bases). Trimming took off 5 bases at V and 5 bases at J, with 12 bases between the two ends. CDR3 length: 13 amino acids. Germline CDR1 and CDR2: MNHNS and SASEGT. The CDR3 loop reads CASSLGQTTEAFF. CDR3 sequence (DNA): TGTGCCAGCAGTTTAGGACAGACTACTGAAGCTTTCTTT.

The gene calls are TRBV2 and TRBJ2-1; D ambiguous. CDR1 is SNHLY, CDR2 FYNNEI, per germline. Trimming removed 6 bases from V and 5 bases from J, with 11 bases in between. This CDR3 has 13 amino acids. Written as DNA, the CDR3 is TGTGCCAGCAGACCAGACACCCACAATGAGCAGTTCTTC. Protein sequence: CASRPDTHNEQFF.

The CDR3 reads CASSGTGLNTGELFF. CDR3 DNA sequence: TGTGCCAGCAGTGGTACAGGGCTGAACACCGGGGAGCTGTTTTTT. The V call is TRBV6-4, the J call TRBJ2-2, with D perhaps TRBD1 (6 bases). V was shortened by 4 bases and J by 1 base, with 10 bases between the two germline ends. Per germline, CDR1 MRHNA and CDR2 SNTAGT. The CDR3 loop spans 15 amino acids.

The chain is built from TRBV12-1 and TRBJ2-1; the table's TRBD2 call for D was not verified on the DNA. TRBV12-1 is assigned pseudogene status. The CDR3 has 16 amino acids. CDR3 in DNA: TGTGCCAGCAGCTTCGCCGGGACTAGCTCCTACAATGAGCAGTTCTTC. Its protein product is CASSFAGTSSYNEQFF.

V usage is TRBV5-1 and J usage is TRBJ1-4; 7 nucleotides align to TRBD1. CDR3 length equals 17 residues. The V gene end was trimmed by 0 bases and the J gene end by 0 bases; junction bases not matched to a gene: 5. Germline-derived CDR1 and CDR2 are SGHRS and YFSETQ. CDR3 coding DNA: TGCGCCAGCAGCTTGGAGGGGGCTTTTTCAACTAATGAAAAACTGTTTTTT. Its translation is CASSLEGAFSTNEKLFF.

This chain links TRBV27 with TRBJ2-1; D ambiguous. The CDR3 loop spans 12 amino acids. Germline-derived CDR1 and CDR2 are MNHEY and SMNVEV (reference sequence). Deletions cut 3 bases from V and 9 bases from J, with 9 bases between. CDR3 sequence (DNA): TGTGCCAGCAGTTTCCGCTACCGTGAGCAGTTCTTC. Translated: CASSFRYREQFF.

The J gene is TRBJ1-2, the V gene TRBV6-1; unclear D gene. Trimming left V 7 bases short and J 2 bases short, with 5 bases between. Looked up from germline, CDR1 is MNHNS and CDR2 is SASEGT. This CDR3 spans 11 amino acids. The CDR3 DNA is TGTGCCAGCAAACGGAACTATGGCTACACCTTC. Translation: CASKRNYGYTF.

The chain couples TRBV7-8 to TRBJ2-6, with D perhaps TRBD2 (6 bases). Germline loops: CDR1 SGHVS, CDR2 FQNEAQ. Trimming took off 1 base at V and 0 bases at J, with 13 bases between the two ends. The CDR3 runs 18 residues. CDR3 amino acids: CASSLVAGTGSGANVLTF. CDR3 bases: TGTGCCAGCAGCTTAGTTGCGGGAACGGGCTCTGGGGCCAACGTCCTGACTTTC.

The V gene is TRBV5-5, the J gene TRBJ2-1; TRBD2 aligns across 9 bases. The germline CDR1 and CDR2 sequences are SGHKS and YYEKEE (reference sequence). The V segment lost 4 bases and the J segment 3 bases; nucleotides outside the gene matches: 5. The CDR3 is 15 amino acids. CDR3 amino acids: CASSTGLAYYNEQFF. DNA of the CDR3: TGTGCCAGCAGCACGGGACTAGCTTACTACAATGAGCAGTTCTTC.

The chain joins TRBV7-2 to TRBJ2-1; 10 bases are a match to TRBD2. This CDR3 is built from 17 residues. Trimming at V came to 3 bases and at J to 0 bases, leaving 5 bases not matched to a gene. CDR1 SGHTA and CDR2 FQGNSA come from the germline V gene. The DNA of the CDR3 is TGTGCCAGCAGCTTGAAGAGCGGGAGGGGCTCCTACAATGAGCAGTTCTTC. This sequence encodes CASSLKSGRGSYNEQFF. Looking up the rest from reference TRBV7-2 and TRBJ2-1 gives the full variable domain: GAGVSQSPSNKVTEKGKDVELRCDPISGHTALYWYRQSLGQGLEFLIYFQGNSAPDKSGLPSDRFSAERTGGSVSTLTIQRTQQEDSAVYLCASSLKSGRGSYNEQFFGPGTRLTVL.

The chain recombines TRBV19 with TRBJ1-4; D remains unclear. The CDR3 spans 14 residues. Trimming took off 4 bases at V and 4 bases at J, with 10 bases between the two ends. CDR1 LNHDA and CDR2 SQIVND come from the germline V gene (reference sequence). CDR3 in DNA: TGTGCCAGTAGTAAAGGGAGACGTAATGAAAAACTGTTTTTT. As protein: CASSKGRRNEKLFF.

This clone was observed a single time. J is TRBJ1-1 and V is TRBV4-1; 8 bases align to TRBD1. CDR1 MGHRA and CDR2 YSYEKL come from the germline V gene. The CDR3 is 14 amino acids. The J segment lost 10 bases and the V segment lost 6 bases, leaving 13 bases of the junction unmatched. CDR3 residues: CASRPQGAVNPAFF. The CDR3 DNA is TGCGCCAGCAGGCCGCAGGGGGCGGTCAACCCAGCTTTCTTT.

The CDR3 DNA reads as TGTGCCAGCAGCCCGGGACTAGCGGACCACACCGGGGAGCTGTTTTTT. It encodes CASSPGLADHTGELFF. J is TRBJ2-2 and V is TRBV13, with 11 bases identical to TRBD2. J was trimmed by 3 bases and V by 5 bases; bases with no gene match: 5. Germline V gives CDR1 PRHDT, CDR2 FYEKMQ (reference sequence). The CDR3 has 16 amino acids.

This clone has just one count. The V and J genes are TRBV29-1 and TRBJ1-3; D possibly corresponds to TRBD1 (5 bases). V was cut by 4 bases and J by 0 bases, with 7 bases left in between. The length of the CDR3 is 13 residues. Germline V gives CDR1 SQVTM, CDR2 ANQGSEA. DNA of the CDR3: TGCAGCGTTGCAGGGTCCTCTGGAAACACCATATATTTT. Amino acid sequence: CSVAGSSGNTIYF.

The chain has TRBV7-2 and TRBJ1-2; 8 positions match TRBD1. V dropped 5 bases and J dropped 0; count of bases not matched to a gene: 2. Germline CDR1 is SGHTA and CDR2 is FQGNSA. This CDR3 comprises 14 residues. CDR3: CASSPGGSNYGYTF. The CDR3 bases are TGTGCCAGCAGCCCAGGGGGCTCTAACTATGGCTACACCTTC.